These 29 T cell receptor beta chains were all obtained from the same sample, sequenced in a study of response to subunit inactivated influenza vaccine. TCRdb reprocessed the RT-PCR reads via MiXCR and lists one record per CDR3 protein. The table includes about 240,000 distinct CDR3 sequences, 10% to 15% detected once. The sample here was non-naive T cells sorted from PBMCs, taken less than 15 days before vaccination. Every receptor here comes from a middle-aged man who received an inactivated influenza vaccine.

Comments on this clonotype: A read error may account for a junction end that differs from germline. This chain joins TRBV7-9 and TRBJ2-1; maybe TRBD1 (7 bases). In germline, CDR1 is SEHNR, CDR2 FQNEAQ (reference sequence). This CDR3 region has 12 residues. In DNA form, the CDR3 reads TGTGCCAGCAGCCAGGGGGGCAATGAGCAGTCCTTC. The encoded protein is CASSQGGNEQSF.

This clonotype came up a few times. The V and J genes are TRBV9 and TRBJ1-2, with D hard to call. V shed 3 bases and J shed 8 bases, with 20 bases lying between them. Germline V CDR1 and CDR2: SGDLS, YYNGEE. CDR3 length: 15 residues. The CDR3 loop reads CASSAEGPGVRGYTF. The CDR3 DNA is TGTGCCAGCAGCGCCGAGGGCCCCGGGGTTCGGGGCTACACCTTC.

The chain employs TRBV9 and TRBJ2-5, with 9 positions matching TRBD2. J gave up 2 bases and V 3 bases, and 5 bases lay outside the gene matches. Germline CDR1 reads SGDLS; CDR2 reads YYNGEE. This CDR3 comprises 15 residues. CDR3 in amino acids: CASSGAGGLQETQYF. As DNA, the CDR3 is TGTGCCAGCAGCGGAGCGGGAGGTTTACAAGAGACCCAGTACTTC.

This clonotype was recorded many times. The V gene is TRBV14, the J gene TRBJ2-2, with TRBD1 as a possible D gene (6 bases). Trimming left V 4 bases short and J 4 bases short, with 16 bases between. Germline lookup yields CDR1 SGHDN and CDR2 FVKESK. CDR3 length equals 16 residues. The CDR3: CASSPKTGYFTGELFF. The CDR3 bases are TGTGCCAGCAGCCCTAAGACAGGATACTTCACCGGGGAGCTGTTTTTT.

This clonotype was seen only a few times. CDR3 nucleotide sequence: TGTGCCAGCAGTTCGGGCAGGAGTGGTTCCTACAATGAGCAGTTCTTC. Residues: CASSSGRSGSYNEQFF. The chain combines TRBV6-2 or TRBV6-3 with TRBJ2-1; D is ambiguous. V was trimmed by 4 bases and J by 1 base, leaving 14 bases between them. CDR1 is MNHEY and CDR2 is SVGEGT in the germline V gene. CDR3 length: 16 residues.

The chain employs TRBV20-1 and TRBJ2-2, with D perhaps matching TRBD2 (6 bases). Germline CDR1 and CDR2: DFQATT and SNEGSKA (reference sequence). With 1 base removed from V and 5 bases from J, the gap between germline ends came to 11 bases. The CDR3 is made up of 14 amino acids. The CDR3 DNA is TGCAGTGCTAGAGGGTCCAGCGGGACCGGGGAGCTGTTTTTT. Encoded protein: CSARGSSGTGELFF.

In its sample, this clonotype was seen many times. The chain links TRBV7-2 to TRBJ2-3; no clear D gene. Germline CDR1 SGHTA, CDR2 FQGNSA. V dropped 3 bases and J dropped 6 bases, with 13 bases sitting between them. This CDR3 spans 14 amino acids. The CDR3 reads CASSLGNTVDTQYF. The CDR3 DNA reads TGTGCCAGCAGCTTGGGGAATACGGTGGATACGCAGTATTTT.

This sequence joins TRBV11-2 and TRBJ1-6; TRBD1 matches 7 bases. This CDR3 region has 16 residues. J was trimmed by 4 bases and V by 5 bases; bases with no gene match: 8. Germline CDR1 SGHAT, CDR2 FQNNGV. CDR3: CASSPAAGGYNSPLHF. For the CDR3, the DNA is TGTGCCAGCAGCCCCGCGGCAGGGGGTTATAATTCACCCCTCCACTTT.

This clonotype appeared many times. The chain couples TRBV29-1 to TRBJ1-2; the D gene is possibly TRBD1 (6 bases). V was cut by 6 bases and J by 4 bases, with 24 bases left in between. This CDR3 is built from 16 residues. Looked up from germline, CDR1 is SQVTM and CDR2 is ANQGSEA. The CDR3 sequence: CSVHTRSQGYGYGYTF. The DNA for the CDR3 is TGCAGCGTCCACACACGTTCACAGGGTTACGGCTATGGCTACACCTTC.

V usage is TRBV5-1 and J usage is TRBJ1-5; D call uncertain. The germline V gene has CDR1 SGHRS and CDR2 YFSETQ. The CDR3 is made up of 14 amino acids. V was trimmed by 4 bases and J by 5 bases, leaving 13 bases between them. The CDR3 DNA follows: TGCGCCAGCAGCAACGGGCAGGAAGATCAGCCCCAGCATTTT. The encoded protein is CASSNGQEDQPQHF.

This clonotype was observed a handful of times. The chain employs TRBV24-1 and TRBJ2-3; weak D call: TRBD2 (6 bases). Trimming shortened V by 3 bases and J by 7 bases, and 16 bases separated the two germline ends. The germline V gene encodes CDR1 KGHDR and CDR2 SFDVKD. This CDR3 is built from 15 residues. CDR3 residues: CATSDGGTAGYTQYF. Here the CDR3 DNA reads TGTGCCACCAGTGATGGCGGGACCGCCGGGTATACGCAGTATTTT.

This clonotype was detected a few times. The gene calls are TRBV6-1 and TRBJ2-2, with a weak D call TRBD1 (6 bases). CDR1 MNHNS and CDR2 SASEGT come from the germline V gene. This CDR3 is built from 15 residues. Trimming cost V 0 bases and J 7 bases, with 12 bases left between them. The CDR3 DNA is TGTGCCAGCAGTGAAGCTCAACAGGGTATCGGGGAGCTGTTTTTT. Protein sequence: CASSEAQQGIGELFF.

The table lists this clonotype with many counts. DNA of the CDR3: TGTGCCAGCAGTTCCGGGGCTACCTACGAGCAGTACTTC. Amino acids: CASSSGATYEQYF. V usage is TRBV6-5 and J usage is TRBJ2-7, with D perhaps assigned TRBD1 or TRBD2 (5 bases each). V gave up 4 bases and J gave up 2 bases, with 9 bases separating them. The CDR3 extends over 13 amino acids. Per germline, CDR1 MNHEY and CDR2 SVGAGI.

The chain recombines TRBV29-1 with TRBJ2-3; weak D call: TRBD2 (6 bases). Deletions cut 6 bases from V and 0 bases from J, with 13 bases between. CDR3 length: 14 amino acids. In germline, CDR1 is SQVTM, CDR2 ANQGSEA. The CDR3 DNA reads as TGCAGCGTCGTGAGCGGGCCTAGCACAGATACGCAGTATTTT. This codes for CSVVSGPSTDTQYF.

This clonotype was picked up a small number of times. The chain employs TRBV6-5 and TRBJ1-2, with D hard to call. V lost 5 bases, J lost 4 bases, and 14 bases lay in between. The CDR3 loop spans 14 amino acids. Germline CDR1 reads MNHEY; CDR2 reads SVGAGI. The DNA of the CDR3 is TGTGCCAGCAGTCTACGGACTGAACTCTATGGCTACACCTTC. Translated, it gives CASSLRTELYGYTF.

This clonotype has a handful of counts. This chain links TRBV6-1 with TRBJ2-5; 7 bases are a match to TRBD2. The CDR3 sequence is 14 residues long. CDR1 is MNHNS and CDR2 is SASEGT in the germline V gene. The V and J ends lost 6 bases and 6 bases, in that order; junction bases with no gene match: 10. The CDR3 loop reads CASSGLGRAKTQYF. The CDR3 coding sequence is TGTGCCAGCAGCGGACTAGGGCGAGCGAAGACCCAGTACTTC.

The gene calls are TRBV5-6 and TRBJ2-5; D possibly uses TRBD1 or TRBD2 (5 bases each). The V gene lost 4 bases and the J gene lost 2 bases, with 27 bases spanning the gap. Per the germline V gene, CDR1 is SGHDT and CDR2 is YYEEEE. This CDR3 has 19 residues. The CDR3 sequence: CASSGGTAASLSIQETQYF. For the CDR3, the DNA is TGTGCCAGCAGCGGTGGGACGGCAGCCTCCCTCTCTATTCAAGAGACCCAGTACTTC.

The rearrangement links TRBV4-2 to TRBJ2-1; TRBD2 matches 11 bases. Looked up from germline, CDR1 is LGHNA and CDR2 is YNFKEQ. V dropped 4 bases and J dropped 5; count of bases not matched to a gene: 4. The CDR3 has 15 amino acids. For the CDR3, the DNA is TGTGCCAGCAGCCGAGGGACTAGCGGAGACAATGAGCAGTTCTTC. Amino acid sequence: CASSRGTSGDNEQFF.

The chain uses TRBV5-4 and TRBJ2-7, with unresolved D. Germline V gene lookup returns CDR1 SGHNT and CDR2 YYREEE (reference sequence). V was pared by 1 base and J by 0 bases, with 8 bases between. The CDR3 runs 14 residues. The CDR3 here is CASSLLTGSYEQYF. In nucleotides, the CDR3 is TGTGCCAGCAGCTTGCTGACGGGCTCCTACGAGCAGTACTTC.

This chain uses TRBV7-3 with TRBJ2-3; a weak D match, TRBD1 (5 bases). V lost 5 bases to trimming and J lost 3 bases, with 12 bases between them. Germline CDR1 and CDR2: SGHTA and FQGTGA. This CDR3 is 14 amino acids long. CDR3 amino acids: CASSPGFGTDTQYF. The CDR3 coding sequence is TGTGCCAGCAGCCCAGGGTTCGGGACAGATACGCAGTATTTT.

At least ten counts were recorded for this clonotype. This chain connects TRBV6-2 or TRBV6-3 to TRBJ1-5; D perhaps matches TRBD1 (6 bases). The V end lost 2 bases, the J end lost 7 bases, and 12 bases lay between the germline ends. CDR1 and CDR2 (germline): MNHEY, SVGEGT. The CDR3 loop spans 14 amino acids. In nucleotides, the CDR3 is TGTGCCAGCAGTTACGAAGGGGGAAGCCAGCCCCAGCATTTT. Translation: CASSYEGGSQPQHF.

This sequence joins TRBV5-1 and TRBJ2-3, with 15 nucleotides matching TRBD2. J lost 6 bases, V lost 4 bases, and 9 bases had no gene match. Per germline, CDR1 SGHRS and CDR2 YFSETQ. The CDR3 covers 17 residues. Here the CDR3 DNA reads TGCGCCAGCAGCGACGGACTAGCGGGAGGGCATCGGGATACGCAGTATTTT. It translates to CASSDGLAGGHRDTQYF.

This clonotype was observed many times. This chain connects TRBV15 to TRBJ2-2, with no clear D. The V end was cut by 4 bases, the J end by 4 bases, with 4 bases between. The CDR3 runs to 12 residues. The germline gives CDR1 LNHNV, CDR2 YYDKDF (reference sequence). The DNA for the CDR3 is TGTGCCACCAGCAAACGCACCGGGGAGCTGTTTTTT. This codes for CATSKRTGELFF.

The chain uses TRBV2 and TRBJ2-2, with TRBD2 identical over 7 bases. Germline V lookup: CDR1 SNHLY, CDR2 FYNNEI. The CDR3 runs to 14 residues. Trimming cost V 4 bases and J 3 bases; bases outside gene matches: 2. The CDR3 bases are TGTGCCAGCAGTGCCCGGGGGGACACCGGGGAGCTGTTTTTT. This codes for CASSARGDTGELFF.

This clonotype appeared a few times. The V gene is TRBV6-2 or TRBV6-3, the J gene TRBJ2-1, with TRBD1 matching 10 bases. Germline V gives CDR1 MNHEY, CDR2 SVGEGT. The CDR3 spans 15 residues. J lost 7 bases, V lost 6 bases, and 9 bases had no gene match. The CDR3 sequence: CASSSPGQGYNEQFF. For the CDR3, the DNA is TGTGCCAGCAGCTCCCCGGGACAGGGGTATAATGAGCAGTTCTTC.

The chain joins TRBV6-1 to TRBJ2-7, with D maybe TRBD1 (6 bases). Germline V gives CDR1 MNHNS, CDR2 SASEGT. The V and J ends lost 6 bases and 3 bases respectively, with 15 bases between them. The CDR3 length is 14 residues. CDR3 region: CASSVNVQGYEQYF. CDR3 bases: TGTGCCAGCAGCGTTAACGTACAGGGCTACGAGCAGTACTTC.

This chain uses TRBV12-3 or TRBV12-4 with TRBJ2-1; the D gene is possibly TRBD2 (6 bases). Trimming left V 4 bases short and J 6 bases short, with 13 bases between. The CDR3 sequence is 14 residues long. CDR3 in amino acids: CASSWDFRSNEQFF. The CDR3 DNA is TGTGCCAGCAGTTGGGACTTCCGGAGCAATGAGCAGTTCTTC.

The table lists this clonotype with many counts. The CDR3 region is CASSPGDTLSYNEQFF. In DNA form, the CDR3 reads TGCGCCAGCAGCCCTGGGGACACCCTCTCCTACAATGAGCAGTTCTTC. The rearrangement uses TRBV5-1 and TRBJ2-1, with TRBD1 as a possible D gene (6 bases). Trimming stripped 4 bases from V and 0 bases from J, with 14 bases between. Germline assignment: CDR1 SGHRS and CDR2 YFSETQ. The CDR3 is made up of 16 amino acids.

The rearrangement uses TRBV19 and TRBJ2-7; the D gene is possibly TRBD1 (5 bases). There are 15 residues in the CDR3. V was shortened by 4 bases and J by 2 bases, with 15 bases between the two germline ends. Germline V gene lookup returns CDR1 LNHDA and CDR2 SQIVND (reference sequence). CDR3 DNA: TGTGCCAGTAGTACCCCGGGCAGGGCCGCCTACGAGCAGTACTTC. Its protein product is CASSTPGRAAYEQYF.